This TCR beta chain is from a study of blood T cell repertoires in COVID-19. About the study: Samples representing acute and convalescent COVID-19 were sourced from the United States, Italy and Spain. The analysed material was cDNA or gDNA that came from T cells, B-cell-depleted T cells, or PBMCs.

The protocol was immunoSEQ multiplex PCR, while the TCRdb copy is restricted to in-frame clones and leaves out a portion. The sample includes roughly 63,000 clones, roughly 71% of them seen just once. The V segment lost 0 bases and the J segment 3 bases; nucleotides outside the gene matches: 11. Per germline, CDR1 SGHDT and CDR2 YYEEEE. CDR3 length: 18 amino acids. The chain uses TRBV5-6 and TRBJ1-2; the match to TRBD1 covers 10 bases. Sample: peripheral blood. This receptor was obtained from a woman over 75 with acute or convalescent COVID-19. CDR3 in amino acids: CASSLAVGQGPADYGYTF. CDR3 in DNA: TGTGCCAGCAGCTTGGCCGTGGGACAGGGGCCAGCGGACTATGGCTACACCTTC.